The 20 T cell receptor beta chains presented below share a single source sample, sequenced in a study of cytomegalovirus exposure and HLA in healthy donors. Primers for the PCR totalled 60 Vbeta and 13 Jbeta. Using immunoSEQ multiplex PCR, the repertoire was profiled, and TCRdb retains in-frame clones only, with some absent. The sample records some 170,000 clones, 70% to 80% being singletons. Sequences were obtained from PBMCs. These receptors all come from a man in his sixties in good health and CMV-seronegative.

This chain uses TRBV5-1 with TRBJ2-1; 8 bases line up with TRBD2. Germline CDR1 SGHRS, CDR2 YFSETQ. CDR3 length equals 15 residues. Trimming at V came to 2 bases and at J to 3 bases, leaving 4 bases not matched to a gene. The CDR3 is CASSFSGVIYNEQFF. CDR3 DNA: TGCGCCAGCAGCTTTAGCGGGGTGATCTACAATGAGCAGTTCTTC.

The CDR3 sequence: CASSIGRANTEAFF. DNA for the CDR3: TGTGCCAGTAGTATTGGGAGGGCTAACACTGAAGCTTTCTTT. V usage is TRBV19 and J usage is TRBJ1-1; D call uncertain. CDR3 length: 14 residues. Germline CDR1 reads LNHDA; CDR2 reads SQIVND (reference sequence). V was cut by 3 bases and J by 2 bases, with 10 bases left in between. Based on the CDR3 plus reference TRBV19 and TRBJ1-1, the full variable domain is DGGITQSPKYLFRKEGQNVTLSCEQNLNHDAMYWYRQDPGQGLRLIYYSQIVNDFQKGDIAEGYSVSREKKESFPLTVTSAQKNPTAFYLCASSIGRANTEAFFGQGTRLTVV.

This rearrangement joins TRBV19 to TRBJ2-1; TRBD2 might be the D (5 bases). Germline loops: CDR1 LNHDA, CDR2 SQIVND (reference sequence). V was trimmed by 1 base and J by 4 bases, leaving 14 bases between them. This CDR3 is 16 amino acids long. DNA of the CDR3: TGTGCCAGTAGTATAGGTCCGGGATCCCTTTACAATGAGCAGTTCTTC. Its translation is CASSIGPGSLYNEQFF.

The chain joins TRBV5-1 to TRBJ2-2; D possibly corresponds to TRBD2 (5 bases). The CDR3 has 14 amino acids. V was cut by 7 bases and J by 4 bases, with 14 bases left in between. The V gene's germline CDR1 is SGHRS and CDR2 YFSETQ. The CDR3: CASHGVKGTGELFF. The CDR3 bases are TGCGCCAGCCACGGGGTTAAGGGCACCGGGGAGCTGTTTTTT.

The rearrangement joins TRBV30 to TRBJ2-7, with no clear D. V was cut by 4 bases and J by 4 bases, with 8 bases left in between. This CDR3 comprises 11 residues. The germline CDR1 and CDR2 sequences are GTSNPN and SVGIG (reference sequence). The CDR3 nucleotides read TGTGCCTGGACCAACAGTTACGAGCAGTACTTC. Translation gives CAWTNSYEQYF.

The chain is built from TRBV9 and TRBJ1-2; TRBD1 might be the D (5 bases). Between the trimmed V and J ends, which lost 0 bases and 2 bases, there was a span of 17 bases. The germline V gene has CDR1 SGDLS and CDR2 YYNGEE. This CDR3 contains 17 residues. This CDR3 is CASSVAPSFQGNYGYTF. The CDR3 coding sequence is TGTGCCAGCAGCGTAGCCCCTTCATTTCAGGGCAACTATGGCTACACCTTC.

The rearrangement uses TRBV7-3 and TRBJ2-2; 8 positions match TRBD2. The CDR3 extends over 15 amino acids. Losses at the gene ends were 5 bases for V and 0 bases for J; bases not matched to a gene: 2. Germline V gives CDR1 SGHTA, CDR2 FQGTGA. CDR3: CASSPGGPNTGELFF. The CDR3 DNA reads TGTGCCAGCAGCCCGGGGGGGCCGAACACCGGGGAGCTGTTTTTT.

This chain joins TRBV2 and TRBJ1-4, with 11 bases matching TRBD1. The CDR3 sequence is 14 residues long. The V gene's germline CDR1 is SNHLY and CDR2 FYNNEI. J was trimmed by 3 bases and V by 9 bases; bases with no gene match: 3. DNA for the CDR3: TGTGCCAGTCGGACAGGGGGCGCTAATGAAAAACTGTTTTTT. It translates to CASRTGGANEKLFF.

The V and J genes are TRBV4-1 and TRBJ2-7, with a possible D match to TRBD2 (6 bases). Trimming removed 0 bases from V and 1 base from J, with 13 bases in between. The V gene's germline CDR1 is MGHRA and CDR2 YSYEKL. This CDR3 comprises 16 residues. DNA of the CDR3: TGCGCCAGCAGCCAAGATGGGAGGCAGGAGTCCTACGAGCAGTACTTC. It encodes CASSQDGRQESYEQYF.

This rearrangement joins TRBV5-4 to TRBJ2-2; a weak D match, TRBD1 (6 bases). V was pared by 6 bases and J by 6 bases, with 12 bases between. The CDR3 has 13 amino acids. Germline V CDR1 and CDR2: SGHNT, YYREEE (reference sequence). The CDR3 region is CASTLPGAGELFF. The CDR3 nucleotides are TGTGCCAGCACCCTTCCAGGGGCCGGGGAGCTGTTTTTT.

The rearrangement links TRBV7-9 to TRBJ2-5; 8 bases match TRBD1. The DNA matches TRBJ2-7 better at its end, which makes the J call doubtful. Germline V gives CDR1 SEHNR, CDR2 FQNEAQ (reference sequence). The CDR3 is made up of 14 amino acids. The CDR3 sequence: CASRDTGGSYEQYF. CDR3 sequence (DNA): TGTGCCAGCAGGGATACAGGGGGCTCCTACGAGCAGTACTTC.

This clone has a handful of counts. This chain links TRBV27 with TRBJ2-3; 7 bases align to TRBD2. This CDR3 has 15 amino acids. Germline CDR1 reads MNHEY; CDR2 reads SMNVEV (reference sequence). After removal of 6 bases from V and 2 bases from J, the junction contained 8 bases not matched to a gene. The chain's CDR3 is CASRHDGGITDTQYF. As DNA, the CDR3 is TGTGCCAGCAGACATGACGGGGGGATCACAGATACGCAGTATTTT.

This chain joins TRBV28 and TRBJ2-1, with TRBD2 matching 11 bases. CDR1 and CDR2 from the germline V gene are MDHEN and SYDVKM. The CDR3 is 14 residues long. Trimming removed 9 bases from V and 4 bases from J; junction bases left unmatched: 5. Here the CDR3 reads CASRGLAAYNEQFF. Here the CDR3 DNA reads TGTGCCAGTAGGGGACTAGCGGCGTACAATGAGCAGTTCTTC.

This clone came up a few times. This chain links TRBV4-1 with TRBJ1-1; D unclear. CDR3 length: 14 residues. The V end was cut by 3 bases, the J end by 4 bases, with 12 bases between. Germline V gene sequence: CDR1 MGHRA, CDR2 YSYEKL. The CDR3 is CASSHDRAGTEAFF. The CDR3 DNA reads TGCGCCAGCAGCCACGATCGCGCAGGCACTGAAGCTTTCTTT.

V and J are TRBV29-1 and TRBJ2-2; TRBD2 matches at 12 bases. This CDR3 comprises 15 residues. Germline V gene lookup returns CDR1 SQVTM and CDR2 ANQGSEA. J lost 6 bases, V lost 8 bases, and 10 bases had no gene match. The DNA of the CDR3 is TGCAGCCTCCCCCCGACTAGCGGGAGATCCGGGGAGCTGTTTTTT. This encodes CSLPPTSGRSGELFF.

The chain carries TRBV30 and TRBJ2-5; D unclear. The V end was cut by 3 bases, the J end by 5 bases, with 16 bases between. Germline assignment: CDR1 GTSNPN and CDR2 SVGIG (reference sequence). The CDR3 consists of 14 residues. The CDR3 sequence: CAWSAKLQTETQYF. CDR3 DNA: TGTGCCTGGAGCGCTAAGCTACAGACGGAGACCCAGTACTTC.

Only one count was recorded for this clone. V is TRBV27 and J is TRBJ1-5; D ambiguous. This CDR3 has 14 amino acids. The ends were cut back, 9 bases at V and 3 bases at J, with 15 bases in the middle. Germline V gives CDR1 MNHEY, CDR2 SMNVEV (reference sequence). CDR3 DNA: TGTGCCAGTGGACTATACGGCTACAATCAGCCCCAGCATTTT. Translated, it gives CASGLYGYNQPQHF.

The chain joins TRBV11-2 to TRBJ2-1, with 9 bases that match TRBD2. CDR1 and CDR2 (germline): SGHAT, FQNNGV. The CDR3 has 16 residues. The J segment lost 9 bases and the V segment lost 3 bases, leaving 12 bases of the junction unmatched. CDR3 bases: TGTGCCAGCAGCTTCGGGACTAGCAGGAGTAGTGGTGAGCAGTTCTTC. Translation: CASSFGTSRSSGEQFF. Together with reference TRBV11-2 and TRBJ2-1, the CDR3 gives the full variable domain: EAGVAQSPRYKIIEKRQSVAFWCNPISGHATLYWYQQILGQGPKLLIQFQNNGVVDDSQLPKDRFSAERLKGVDSTLKIQPAKLEDSAVYLCASSFGTSRSSGEQFFGPGTRLTVL.

This clone was recorded once. This chain connects TRBV28 to TRBJ1-4; 7 bases map to TRBD1. Trimming removed 4 bases from V and 8 bases from J; junction bases left unmatched: 10. The CDR3 has 15 amino acids. The germline V gene encodes CDR1 MDHEN and CDR2 SYDVKM. The CDR3 sequence: CASSSPTGSQEKLFF. For the CDR3, the DNA is TGTGCCAGCAGTTCCCCGACAGGGTCCCAAGAAAAACTGTTTTTT.

CDR3 coding DNA: TGTGCCAGCAGCTTGGGGATACTGGCGGGAGCTATCGGGGAGCTGTTTTTT. Its translation: CASSLGILAGAIGELFF. This chain links TRBV5-8 with TRBJ2-2; 7 bases map to TRBD2. After removal of 0 bases from V and 7 bases from J, the junction contained 12 bases not matched to a gene. CDR1 is SGHTS, CDR2 YDEGEE, per germline. The CDR3 is 17 residues long. The full variable domain, in which reference TRBV5-8 and TRBJ2-2 provide the parts outside the CDR3, is EAGVTQSPTHLIKTRGQQATLRCSPISGHTSVYWYQQALGLGLQFLLWYDEGEERNRGNFPPRFSGRQFPNYSSELNVNALELEDSALYLCASSLGILAGAIGELFFGEGSRLTVL.